Below, 12 T cell receptor beta chains from the same sample are listed, as sequenced in a study of cytomegalovirus exposure and HLA in healthy donors. PCR was performed using 60 Vbeta and 13 Jbeta primers. Sequencing used immunoSEQ multiplex PCR; TCRdb keeps in-frame clones, though not all of them. The sample records 100,000 or so clones, 60% to 85% being singletons. The sample taken for sequencing was PBMCs. Receptors originate from a man aged 45-60 years in good health and CMV-seronegative.

The rearrangement uses TRBV14 and TRBJ2-4; the D gene is possibly TRBD1 (6 bases). The CDR3 is 14 residues long. The ends were cut back, 1 base at V and 7 bases at J, with 11 bases in the middle. Germline V gene data show CDR1 as SGHDN and CDR2 as FVKESK. In DNA, the CDR3 is TGTGCCAGCAGCCAAGGACAGGTGGGGAACATTCAGTACTTC. Encoded protein: CASSQGQVGNIQYF.

The chain couples TRBV7-6 to TRBJ2-1, with TRBD1 matching 11 bases. The trim removed 5 bases at V and 2 bases at J, leaving 2 bases unmatched. Germline V CDR1 and CDR2: SGHVS, FNYEAQ. This CDR3 has 15 residues. CDR3 DNA sequence: TGTGCCAGCAGCCGGGACAGGGGGGCCTACAATGAGCAGTTCTTC. The encoded protein is CASSRDRGAYNEQFF.

This clone was seen only a few times. CDR3 protein: CASSKERDQPQHF. CDR3 sequence (DNA): TGTGCCAGCAGCAAAGAGAGGGATCAGCCCCAGCATTTT. V gene TRBV6-1 combines with J gene TRBJ1-5; D is undetermined. This CDR3 has 13 residues. CDR1 and CDR2 from the germline V gene are MNHNS and SASEGT. Trimming stripped 6 bases from V and 5 bases from J, with 11 bases between.

This chain connects TRBV28 to TRBJ1-3, with a tentative D call TRBD1 (6 bases). Trimming removed 5 bases at V and 4 bases at J, with 9 bases between. This CDR3 has 13 amino acids. The germline V gene has CDR1 MDHEN and CDR2 SYDVKM. CDR3 nucleotides: TGTGCCAGCAGTGGACAGAGCGGAAACACCATATATTTT. The encoded protein is CASSGQSGNTIYF.

J is TRBJ2-7 and V is TRBV7-6; the match to TRBD2 covers 14 bases. CDR1 and CDR2 from the germline V gene are SGHVS and FNYEAQ. The CDR3 spans 16 residues. V shed 3 bases and J 1 base; nucleotides not matched to a gene: 2. The CDR3 region is CASSLGLAGASYEQYF. In DNA, the CDR3 is TGTGCCAGCAGCTTGGGACTAGCGGGGGCTTCCTACGAGCAGTACTTC.

The chain carries TRBV10-3 and TRBJ2-1, with no clear D. Germline CDR1 reads ENHRY; CDR2 reads SYGVKD. Trimming shortened V by 3 bases and J by 5 bases, and 5 bases separated the two germline ends. The CDR3 has 12 residues. In nucleotides, the CDR3 is TGTGCCATCAGTGACCGGGACAATGAGCAGTTCTTC. Amino acid sequence: CAISDRDNEQFF.

The CDR3 loop reads CASSSPSGSGNEQFF. DNA of the CDR3: TGTGCCAGCAGCTCGCCTAGCGGGAGCGGCAATGAGCAGTTCTTC. The chain uses TRBV7-6 and TRBJ2-1; 10 nucleotides agree with TRBD2. After removal of 4 bases from V and 6 bases from J, the junction contained 6 bases not matched to a gene. The CDR3 runs to 15 residues. The germline CDR1 and CDR2 sequences are SGHVS and FNYEAQ. The whole variable domain, remainder taken from reference TRBV7-6 and TRBJ2-1, is GAGVSQSPRYKVTKRGQDVALRCDPISGHVSLYWYRQALGQGPEFLTYFNYEAQQDKSGLPNDRFSAERPEGSISTLTIQRTEQRDSAMYRCASSSPSGSGNEQFFGPGTRLTVL.

Points on this clone: One end of the junction does not line up with germline, which may come from a read error. The chain uses TRBV6-4 and TRBJ2-4; tentatively, D is TRBD2 (6 bases). This CDR3 is 20 amino acids long. CDR1 is MRHNA, CDR2 SNTAGT, per germline. In DNA, the CDR3 is TGTGCCAGCAGTGACTCATCGGCGGGATACATGGGGGTAGCCAAAAGCATTCAGTACTTC. Encoded protein: CASSDSSAGYMGVAKSIQYF.

This clone came up a few times. The V and J genes are TRBV30 and TRBJ1-6; D remains unclear. Per the germline V gene, CDR1 is GTSNPN and CDR2 is SVGIG (reference sequence). Trimming removed 4 bases at V and 5 bases at J, with 12 bases between. This CDR3 is 14 amino acids long. The CDR3 DNA reads TGTGCCTGGACTCGACTTGGTCATAATTCACCCCTCCACTTT. Translated, it gives CAWTRLGHNSPLHF.

This chain joins TRBV6-1 and TRBJ1-4; tentatively, D is TRBD1 (5 bases). Germline CDR1 reads MNHNS; CDR2 reads SASEGT. V was pared by 10 bases and J by 5 bases, with 17 bases between. The CDR3 runs 14 residues. In DNA, the CDR3 is TGTGCCACTAAGGACGCAGGGTGGAATGAAAAACTGTTTTTT. Residues: CATKDAGWNEKLFF.

In DNA form, the CDR3 reads TGCGCCAGCAGCCGACCCGACAGCGGGGTCGGCACAGATACGCAGTATTTT. Its protein product is CASSRPDSGVGTDTQYF. The chain couples TRBV5-1 to TRBJ2-3; 7 bases align to TRBD2. From germline, CDR1 is SGHRS and CDR2 YFSETQ. With V trimmed by 4 bases and J by 1 base, 12 bases remained unmatched. This CDR3 has 17 amino acids.

V is TRBV27 and J is TRBJ2-3; 9 bases are a match to TRBD1. Germline values: CDR1 MNHEY, CDR2 SMNVEV (reference sequence). Trimming took 4 bases from V and 6 from J; bases not matched to a gene: 11. The CDR3 loop spans 16 amino acids. The CDR3 protein is CASSSPGTGIVDTQYF. CDR3 in DNA: TGTGCCAGCAGTTCCCCTGGGACAGGGATTGTTGATACGCAGTATTTT.